This TCR beta chain originates from a study of blood T cells in healthy people across ages. Sample-barcoded 5' priming and a J-beta primer mix drove a second PCR of roughly 6 to 12 cycles. TCRdb reprocessed the 5' RACE reads with MiXCR, giving one entry per CDR3 protein. This repertoire shows 1.8 million or so distinct CDR3 sequences, 35% to 50% found once; its top ten account for 20% to 25%. A note on this clonotype: Its specificity is unknown.

Study outcomes and limitations: Investigators treated diversity estimates from one million T cells as underestimates. Both naive CD4+ cell counts and diversity were greater in long-lived donors than in aged donors.

Per sample, a minimum of 6.5 million PBMCs were isolated. The extraction recovered at least 5 micrograms of total RNA per sample. After removal of 2 bases from V and 1 base from J, the junction contained 6 bases not matched to a gene. This CDR3 has 16 residues. Germline loops: CDR1 SGHRS, CDR2 YFSETQ. The sequenced material came from blood. The TCR was taken from a human donor in good health. This chain joins TRBV5-1 and TRBJ2-3; 8 nucleotides line up with TRBD2. CDR3 protein: CASSFTSGGGTDTQYF. CDR3 coding DNA: TGCGCCAGCAGCTTCACTAGCGGAGGAGGCACAGATACGCAGTATTTT.